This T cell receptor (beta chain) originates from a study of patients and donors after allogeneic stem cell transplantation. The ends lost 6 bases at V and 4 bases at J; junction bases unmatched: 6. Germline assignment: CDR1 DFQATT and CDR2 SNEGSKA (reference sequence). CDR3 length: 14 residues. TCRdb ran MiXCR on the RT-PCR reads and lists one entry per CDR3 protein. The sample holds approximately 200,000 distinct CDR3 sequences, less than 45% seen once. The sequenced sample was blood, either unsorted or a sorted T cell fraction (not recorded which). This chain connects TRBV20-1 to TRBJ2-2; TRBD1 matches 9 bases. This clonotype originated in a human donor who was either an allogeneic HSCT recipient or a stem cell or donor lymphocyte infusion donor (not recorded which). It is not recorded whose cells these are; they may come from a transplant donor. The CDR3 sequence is CSAWDRVVTGELFF. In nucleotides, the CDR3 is TGCAGTGCCTGGGACAGGGTAGTCACCGGGGAGCTGTTTTTT.